This entry is about one T cell receptor (beta chain). This sample was included in a study of blood T cell repertoires in COVID-19. About the research overall: Material from acute and convalescent COVID-19 was sourced from the United States, Italy and Spain. T cells, B-cell-depleted T cells, or PBMCs supplied cDNA or gDNA.

Germline lookup yields CDR1 SGHRS and CDR2 YFSETQ. The V segment lost 4 bases and the J segment 1 base; nucleotides outside the gene matches: 5. The CDR3 is made up of 17 amino acids. Researchers sorted participants into cohorts using their self-reported clinical history. Some clones are missing from TCRdb's copy, which holds only in-frame ones; the method was immunoSEQ multiplex PCR. The sample carries 250,000 to 300,000 clones, around 84% recorded once. Sequencing used PBMCs or T cells enriched from blood (not recorded which). The TCR sequence derives from a man aged 18 to 30 who had recovered from COVID-19. V is TRBV5-1 and J is TRBJ2-1; 13 nucleotides agree with TRBD2. CDR3 DNA sequence: TGCGCCAGCAGCCTCGGACTAGCGGGAGCGTCCTACAATGAGCAGTTCTTC. Translation: CASSLGLAGASYNEQFF.